The following is a T cell receptor (beta chain) sequence with its context. The record originates from a study of blood T cell repertoires in COVID-19. Trimming shortened V by 2 bases and J by 6 bases, and 13 bases separated the two germline ends. Germline lookup yields CDR1 LGHNA and CDR2 YSLEER. This CDR3 contains 15 residues. TCRdb keeps only in-frame clones here, not all; method: immunoSEQ multiplex PCR. The data contain 180,000 or so clones, 80% of them singletons. Sequenced: PBMCs or T cells enriched from blood (not recorded which). The clonotype was recovered from a man aged 55 to 70 who had been exposed to COVID-19. V is TRBV4-3 and J is TRBJ2-2; weak D call: TRBD1 (6 bases). CDR3 nucleotide sequence: TGCGCCAGCAGCCAATTGAACAGGGTCTCCGGGGAGCTGTTTTTT. Translating it yields CASSQLNRVSGELFF.